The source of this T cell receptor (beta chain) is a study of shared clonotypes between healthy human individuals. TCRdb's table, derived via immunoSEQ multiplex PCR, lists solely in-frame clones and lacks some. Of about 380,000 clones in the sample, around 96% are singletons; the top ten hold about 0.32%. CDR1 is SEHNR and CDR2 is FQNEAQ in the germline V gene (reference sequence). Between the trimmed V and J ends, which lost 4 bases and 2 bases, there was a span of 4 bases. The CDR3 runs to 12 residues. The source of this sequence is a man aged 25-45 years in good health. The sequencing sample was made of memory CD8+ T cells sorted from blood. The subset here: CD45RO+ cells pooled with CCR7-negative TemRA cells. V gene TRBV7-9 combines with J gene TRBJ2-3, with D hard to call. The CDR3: CASSYNTDTQYF. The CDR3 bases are TGTGCCAGCAGCTACAACACAGATACGCAGTATTTT.